This entry lists 19 T cell receptor beta chains sequenced from one sample in a study of T cell repertoires in cytomegalovirus infection. TCRdb fed the reads into MiXCR, producing one record per CDR3 protein. Here the sample spans approximately 550,000 distinct CDR3 sequences, 16% being singletons. The sample comprised CD8+ T cells from PBMCs. The receptor source for this set is a human donor in good health (CMV status not recorded). Some clones in this sample may be carry-over from other donors' samples.

This clonotype has a count of ten or more. This chain links TRBV7-9 with TRBJ2-5; D remains ambiguous. V lost 5 bases and J lost 7, with 14 bases in between. The CDR3 spans 13 residues. The germline V gene has CDR1 SEHNR and CDR2 FQNEAQ (reference sequence). CDR3 residues: CASSPAASGTQYF. The CDR3 DNA reads as TGTGCCAGCAGCCCGGCTGCCTCAGGGACCCAGTACTTC.

This clonotype was observed a few times. The gene calls are TRBV28 and TRBJ1-5; 7 nucleotides agree with TRBD1. Germline V gene data show CDR1 as MDHEN and CDR2 as SYDVKM. This CDR3 has 13 residues. Trimming at V came to 5 bases and at J to 5 bases, leaving 3 bases not matched to a gene. The CDR3 DNA reads TGTGCCAGCAGTCCGAGGGGGCATCAGCCCCAGCATTTT. It yields the protein CASSPRGHQPQHF. Supplemented by reference TRBV28 and TRBJ1-5, the full variable domain reads DVKVTQSSRYLVKRTGEKVFLECVQDMDHENMFWYRQDPGLGLRLIYFSYDVKMKEKGDIPEGYSVSREKKERFSLILESASTNQTSMYLCASSPRGHQPQHFGDGTRLSIL.

The chain carries TRBV11-2 and TRBJ1-4, with a weak D call TRBD1 (5 bases). CDR3 size: 16 residues. Germline CDR1 SGHAT, CDR2 FQNNGV. The V and J ends lost 5 bases and 3 bases respectively, with 16 bases between them. The CDR3 bases are TGTGCCAGCAGCGACCCTTCCGGGACGGCTAATGAAAAACTGTTTTTT. This gives the protein CASSDPSGTANEKLFF.

This chain uses TRBV11-2 with TRBJ2-3; D is uncertain. Germline V gene data show CDR1 as SGHAT and CDR2 as FQNNGV. With 0 bases removed from V and 3 bases from J, the gap between germline ends came to 4 bases. The CDR3 consists of 13 residues. DNA for the CDR3: TGTGCCAGCAGCTTAGAAAGGACAGATACGCAGTATTTT. This codes for CASSLERTDTQYF.

This clonotype was seen only a few times. This chain uses TRBV27 with TRBJ1-4, with TRBD1 as a possible D gene (5 bases). The CDR3 has 15 amino acids. The germline gives CDR1 MNHEY, CDR2 SMNVEV (reference sequence). Trimming stripped 5 bases from V and 0 bases from J, with 10 bases between. Here the CDR3 DNA reads TGTGCCAGCAGTCCAAGGGACTCAACTAATGAAAAACTGTTTTTT. Translating gives CASSPRDSTNEKLFF.

This sequence joins TRBV19 and TRBJ2-7; no firm D call. Deletions cut 3 bases from V and 0 bases from J, with 12 bases between. The V gene's germline CDR1 is LNHDA and CDR2 SQIVND (reference sequence). The CDR3 has 15 residues. CDR3 residues: CASSIEDGISYEQYF. The CDR3 nucleotides read TGTGCCAGTAGTATTGAGGACGGCATCTCCTACGAGCAGTACTTC.

This clonotype was recorded at least ten times. This chain links TRBV7-2 with TRBJ1-6; no definite D call. The V gene lost 3 bases and the J gene lost 8 bases, with 17 bases spanning the gap. The germline V gene encodes CDR1 SGHTA and CDR2 FQGNSA. This CDR3 has 16 residues. The CDR3 region has the DNA TGTGCCAGCAGCTTCCCCGACGGACTTCGCTATTCACCCCTCCACTTT. The encoded protein is CASSFPDGLRYSPLHF. Full variable domain (remainder filled in from reference TRBV7-2 and TRBJ1-6): GAGVSQSPSNKVTEKGKDVELRCDPISGHTALYWYRQSLGQGLEFLIYFQGNSAPDKSGLPSDRFSAERTGGSVSTLTIQRTQQEDSAVYLCASSFPDGLRYSPLHFGNGTRLTVT.

This clonotype showed up many times. The V and J genes are TRBV18 and TRBJ2-5; weak D call: TRBD1 (6 bases). This CDR3 is 14 amino acids long. The V end was cut by 3 bases, the J end by 2 bases, with 10 bases between. CDR1 and CDR2 (germline): KGHSH, LQKENI. CDR3 sequence: CASSPPDRQETQYF. CDR3 DNA: TGTGCCAGCTCACCCCCGGACAGACAAGAGACCCAGTACTTC.

The table lists this clonotype with a few counts. This chain connects TRBV6-8 to TRBJ1-5; D not certain. The CDR3 runs 14 residues. The V and J ends lost 5 bases and 4 bases respectively, with 12 bases between them. The germline V gene has CDR1 MNHGY and CDR2 SAAAGT. The CDR3 DNA sequence: TGTGCCAGCAGTGCGGGCCGAGGGAATCAGCCCCAGCATTTT. It specifies CASSAGRGNQPQHF.

This clonotype was counted a few times. J is TRBJ2-3 and V is TRBV24-1; D is ambiguous. CDR3 length: 15 residues. The V and J ends lost 5 bases and 0 bases respectively, with 11 bases between them. From germline, CDR1 is KGHDR and CDR2 SFDVKD. The DNA for the CDR3 is TGTGCCACCAGTGGGAGCGCCACTAGCACAGATACGCAGTATTTT. This encodes CATSGSATSTDTQYF.

The rearrangement joins TRBV6-1 to TRBJ2-3; either TRBD1 or TRBD2 may fit D (5 bases each). Germline-derived CDR1 and CDR2 are MNHNS and SASEGT. The CDR3 totals 15 residues. V lost 6 bases, J lost 0 bases, and 13 bases lay in between. The CDR3 sequence: CASRGTLTSTDTQYF. CDR3 DNA: TGTGCCAGCAGGGGGACCCTTACTAGCACAGATACGCAGTATTTT.

This clonotype was seen more than once but under ten times. The chain joins TRBV7-9 to TRBJ2-7; D perhaps matches TRBD1 (6 bases). CDR1 is SEHNR and CDR2 is FQNEAQ in the germline V gene (reference sequence). The CDR3 totals 13 residues. The V and J ends lost 5 bases and 2 bases respectively, with 10 bases between them. DNA for the CDR3: TGTGCCAGCAGCGGGGACACAACCTACGAGCAGTACTTC. This translates into CASSGDTTYEQYF.

This clonotype has ten or more counts. V gene TRBV28 combines with J gene TRBJ1-1; D is uncertain. Germline-derived CDR1 and CDR2 are MDHEN and SYDVKM. The germline V and J ends were trimmed by 3 bases and 1 base, with 12 bases remaining between them. The CDR3 sequence is 15 residues long. The CDR3 region is CASSLDGPPNTEAFF. Written as DNA, the CDR3 is TGTGCCAGCAGTTTGGACGGACCGCCGAACACTGAAGCTTTCTTT.

This clonotype showed up many times. The chain combines TRBV19 with TRBJ1-1, with 7 bases that match TRBD1. This CDR3 spans 15 amino acids. The junction had 8 bases not matched to a gene; V was cut back by 3 bases and J by 4 bases. Germline assignment: CDR1 LNHDA and CDR2 SQIVND (reference sequence). CDR3 sequence (DNA): TGTGCCAGTAGTATGAAGGACAGGCGGGGCACTGAAGCTTTCTTT. Translating gives CASSMKDRRGTEAFF.

There are many counts of this clonotype. This sequence joins TRBV20-1 and TRBJ2-3; no definite D call. Germline V lookup: CDR1 DFQATT, CDR2 SNEGSKA (reference sequence). Between the trimmed V and J ends, which lost 2 bases and 6 bases, there was a span of 15 bases. The CDR3 loop spans 14 amino acids. CDR3 region: CSARTIQTGDTQYF. DNA for the CDR3: TGCAGTGCTAGAACGATCCAAACCGGGGATACGCAGTATTTT.

This clonotype was seen at least ten times. This chain uses TRBV7-9 with TRBJ2-1, with 12 bases matching TRBD2. The CDR3 is made up of 19 amino acids. CDR1 is SEHNR, CDR2 FQNEAQ, per germline (reference sequence). The trim removed 8 bases at V and 5 bases at J, leaving 19 bases unmatched. The CDR3 loop reads CASAPLTSGSTKHDNEQFF. CDR3 DNA sequence: TGTGCCAGCGCCCCACTGACTAGCGGGAGTACTAAACACGACAATGAGCAGTTCTTC.

The chain couples TRBV3-1 to TRBJ2-3; weak D call: TRBD1 (6 bases). Trimming removed 0 bases at V and 0 bases at J, with 7 bases between. The length of the CDR3 is 15 residues. Germline V CDR1 and CDR2: LGHDT, YNNKEL (reference sequence). The CDR3 nucleotides read TGTGCCAGCAGCCAAGAGGGGGCTAGCACAGATACGCAGTATTTT. Translated, it gives CASSQEGASTDTQYF.

This clonotype was found many times. This chain joins TRBV28 and TRBJ2-1, with a weak D call TRBD2 (7 bases). The germline V and J ends were trimmed by 10 bases and 2 bases, with 21 bases remaining between them. CDR3 length: 16 residues. Germline CDR1 MDHEN, CDR2 SYDVKM. For the CDR3, the DNA is TGTGCCACCTCCCAGGGGCGGGAGTTCCCCTACAATGAGCAGTTCTTC. It encodes CATSQGREFPYNEQFF. Filled out from reference TRBV28 and TRBJ2-1, the complete variable domain reads DVKVTQSSRYLVKRTGEKVFLECVQDMDHENMFWYRQDPGLGLRLIYFSYDVKMKEKGDIPEGYSVSREKKERFSLILESASTNQTSMYLCATSQGREFPYNEQFFGPGTRLTVL.

This clonotype was recorded at least ten times. This chain links TRBV27 with TRBJ2-5, with a tentative D call TRBD1 (6 bases). V was clipped by 2 bases and J by 4 bases, with 8 bases between them. Germline CDR1 reads MNHEY; CDR2 reads SMNVEV (reference sequence). This CDR3 has 13 amino acids. CDR3 amino acids: CASSLVGAETQYF. CDR3 nucleotide sequence: TGTGCCAGCAGTTTAGTGGGGGCAGAGACCCAGTACTTC.